These 32 T cell receptor beta chains were all obtained from the same sample, sequenced in a study of blood T cell repertoires in COVID-19 (dated by TCRdb to the early 2020s). Libraries were constructed by the immunoSEQ multiplex PCR assay. TCRdb mirrors the immuneACCESS table, restricted to in-frame sequences. Some clones are absent from its copies; in checked studies, under half trace to an unresolved V gene, and the reason for the others is unknown. This sample gives under 500,000 clones in total; approximately 90% of them show up just once. Together, the top ten hold 4% to 4.5% of the sample. The specimen was peripheral blood. Receptors originate from a woman aged 30 to 39 with acute or convalescent COVID-19.

J is TRBJ1-2 and V is TRBV10-3; D uncertain. Trimming pared 3 bases from V and 4 bases from J, leaving 9 bases between. Germline-derived CDR1 and CDR2 are ENHRY and SYGVKD. The CDR3 sequence is 13 residues long. CDR3 loop: CAISEVTSYGYTF. In nucleotides, the CDR3 is TGTGCCATCAGTGAAGTCACATCCTATGGCTACACCTTC.

V gene TRBV28 combines with J gene TRBJ1-4; TRBD1 agrees at 7 bases. V trimming: 7 bases; J trimming: 5 bases; junction bases outside the gene matches: 7. This CDR3 contains 14 residues. Germline V gives CDR1 MDHEN, CDR2 SYDVKM. CDR3 region: CASIRQGSNEKLFF. The DNA of the CDR3 is TGTGCCAGCATCCGACAGGGCTCAAATGAAAAACTGTTTTTT.

The genes are TRBV7-8 and TRBJ2-3; D unclear. CDR1 and CDR2 from the germline V gene are SGHVS and FQNEAQ. Trimming took 1 base from V and 3 from J, leaving 8 bases between them. This CDR3 is 14 amino acids long. This chain's CDR3 is CASSLGRSTDTQYF. In DNA, the CDR3 is TGTGCCAGCAGCTTAGGAAGGAGTACAGATACGCAGTATTTT.

This rearrangement joins TRBV9 to TRBJ1-1; no clear D gene. This CDR3 comprises 14 residues. The V and J ends lost 4 bases and 2 bases respectively, with 12 bases between them. Germline CDR1 reads SGDLS; CDR2 reads YYNGEE. The CDR3 region is CASSPKTGNTEAFF. Written as DNA, the CDR3 is TGTGCCAGCAGCCCAAAGACGGGAAACACTGAAGCTTTCTTT.

This clone was found once. Other DNA sequences in the sample encode the same CDR3. The chain uses TRBV27 and TRBJ2-1; a possible D gene is TRBD2 (5 bases). In germline, CDR1 is MNHEY, CDR2 SMNVEV (reference sequence). The CDR3 length is 12 residues. V dropped 10 bases and J dropped 1 base, with 8 bases sitting between them. The CDR3 spells CATTGSYNEQFF. CDR3 nucleotides: TGTGCCACCACGGGGTCCTACAATGAGCAGTTCTTC.

The chain employs TRBV5-6 and TRBJ1-3, with D maybe TRBD1 (5 bases). Germline CDR1 reads SGHDT; CDR2 reads YYEEEE. There are 12 residues in the CDR3. V was clipped by 5 bases and J by 2 bases, with 5 bases between them. CDR3 nucleotides: TGTGCCAGCAGGGGGCCTGGAAACACCATATATTTT. Its translation is CASRGPGNTIYF. Using reference TRBV5-6 and TRBJ1-3 for the parts outside the CDR3, the full variable domain is DAGVTQSPTHLIKTRGQQVTLRCSPKSGHDTVSWYQQALGQGPQFIFQYYEEEERQRGNFPDRFSGHQFPNYSSELNVNALLLGDSALYLCASRGPGNTIYFGEGSWLTVV.

This chain uses TRBV5-8 with TRBJ2-7; TRBD2 is a possible D gene (6 bases). The V gene lost 5 bases and the J gene lost 4 bases, with 16 bases spanning the gap. CDR1 is SGHTS and CDR2 is YDEGEE in the germline V gene. The CDR3 sequence is 14 residues long. The CDR3 sequence: CASSLERGMYEQYF. CDR3 bases: TGTGCCAGCAGTTTAGAACGGGGGATGTACGAGCAGTACTTC. The whole variable domain, remainder taken from reference TRBV5-8 and TRBJ2-7, is EAGVTQSPTHLIKTRGQQATLRCSPISGHTSVYWYQQALGLGLQFLLWYDEGEERNRGNFPPRFSGRQFPNYSSELNVNALELEDSALYLCASSLERGMYEQYFGPGTRLTVT.

The chain uses TRBV30 and TRBJ2-2, with a weak D call TRBD1 (6 bases). The CDR3 has 16 amino acids. In germline, CDR1 is GTSNPN, CDR2 SVGIG (reference sequence). Trimming stripped 2 bases from V and 2 bases from J, with 15 bases between. In DNA form, the CDR3 reads TGTGCCTGGAGTAGCTTAGGACAGAATAACACCGGGGAGCTGTTTTTT. It codes for CAWSSLGQNNTGELFF.

The rearrangement joins TRBV11-2 to TRBJ2-3, with 11 bases aligning to TRBD2. The CDR3 loop spans 16 amino acids. Germline CDR1 and CDR2: SGHAT and FQNNGV. V dropped 6 bases and J dropped 0; count of bases not matched to a gene: 5. CDR3 bases: TGTGCCAGCAGGCCGATAGCGGGGGGGAGCACAGATACGCAGTATTTT. The encoded protein is CASRPIAGGSTDTQYF.

The gene calls are TRBV10-2 and TRBJ2-7; D ambiguous. V was pared by 5 bases and J by 3 bases, with 8 bases between. Germline CDR1 is WSHSY and CDR2 is SAAADI. The CDR3 sequence is 12 residues long. The CDR3 DNA sequence: TGCGCCAGCAGTTTTAGAAACTACGAGCAGTACTTC. It codes for CASSFRNYEQYF.

The CDR3 sequence: CASSPFSRQLNGINSPLHF. The CDR3, as DNA: TGTGCCAGCTCACCTTTTAGTAGACAACTCAACGGAATTAATTCACCCCTCCACTTT. The rearrangement uses TRBV18 and TRBJ1-6; D unresolved. Deletions cut 3 bases from V and 6 bases from J, with 24 bases between. CDR1 is KGHSH and CDR2 is LQKENI in the germline V gene. The CDR3 contains 19 residues.

The genes are TRBV3-1 (or the pseudogene TRBV3-2) and TRBJ2-7; 9 bases match TRBD1. CDR1 is LGHDT and CDR2 is YNNKEL in the germline V gene (reference sequence). V lost 2 bases to trimming and J lost 0 bases; unmatched junction nucleotides: 2. The CDR3 has 15 amino acids. CDR3 in amino acids: CASSQTDRGSYEQYF. The CDR3 nucleotides read TGTGCCAGCAGCCAAACGGACAGGGGCTCCTACGAGCAGTACTTC.

The chain has TRBV7-6 and TRBJ2-5; D might be TRBD1 (5 bases). Per germline, CDR1 SGHVS and CDR2 FNYEAQ. This CDR3 region has 15 residues. V lost 4 bases to trimming and J lost 2 bases, with 14 bases between them. The CDR3 DNA sequence: TGTGCCAGCAGCTCACGGCCTCAGGGACAAGAGACCCAGTACTTC. Protein: CASSSRPQGQETQYF.

J is TRBJ2-1 and V is TRBV2, with 7 bases fitting TRBD1. Germline V gene sequence: CDR1 SNHLY, CDR2 FYNNEI. CDR3 length: 16 amino acids. Losses at the gene ends were 4 bases for V and 2 bases for J; bases not matched to a gene: 8. This CDR3 reads CASSAVDRVTYNEQFF. DNA for the CDR3: TGTGCCAGCAGTGCTGTCGACAGGGTCACCTACAATGAGCAGTTCTTC.

The chain carries TRBV14 and TRBJ1-6; D is unclear. This CDR3 is built from 15 residues. Trimming removed 1 base from V and 6 bases from J, with 10 bases in between. Germline-derived CDR1 and CDR2 are SGHDN and FVKESK. The CDR3 bases are TGTGCCAGCAGCCAAGTCGCGGGTTTTAATTCACCCCTCCACTTT. It yields the protein CASSQVAGFNSPLHF.

The chain couples TRBV6-6 to TRBJ2-3, with 14 nucleotides matching TRBD2. The trim removed 4 bases at V and 8 bases at J, leaving 5 bases unmatched. This CDR3 has 15 residues. Germline V CDR1 and CDR2: MNHNY, SVGAGI (reference sequence). Here the CDR3 DNA reads TGTGCCAGCAGTTCGGGACTAGCGGGGGCTTTTACGCAGTATTTT. It yields the protein CASSSGLAGAFTQYF.

The genes are TRBV4-1 and TRBJ2-7; D perhaps matches TRBD2 (5 bases). This CDR3 contains 16 residues. Germline CDR1 reads MGHRA; CDR2 reads YSYEKL. Trimming took 0 bases from V and 3 from J, leaving 15 bases between them. CDR3 coding DNA: TGCGCCAGCAGCCAAGAATATGAGGGATTCGTCTACGAGCAGTACTTC. Protein sequence: CASSQEYEGFVYEQYF.

The V and J genes are TRBV4-1 and TRBJ2-3; D remains ambiguous. This CDR3 has 18 residues. Germline lookup yields CDR1 MGHRA and CDR2 YSYEKL. V was trimmed by 0 bases and J by 0 bases, leaving 16 bases between them. The CDR3 loop is CASSQDGGGSPSTDTQYF. CDR3 DNA: TGCGCCAGCAGCCAAGATGGTGGTGGCAGTCCTAGCACAGATACGCAGTATTTT.

This clone was observed once. The chain joins TRBV9 to TRBJ2-5, with TRBD2 matching over 11 bases. Germline loops: CDR1 SGDLS, CDR2 YYNGEE. V gave up 2 bases and J gave up 3 bases; unmatched junction bases: 6. The CDR3 is 16 amino acids. The CDR3 region has the DNA TGTGCCAGCAGCGTGGGTAGCGGGGGGGCCGAAGAGACCCAGTACTTC. This sequence encodes CASSVGSGGAEETQYF.

The chain recombines TRBV10-3 with TRBJ2-5; 7 bases map to TRBD1. The CDR3 is 15 residues long. Germline trimming cut 6 bases from V and 0 bases from J; bases unmatched to any gene: 7. Germline CDR1 is ENHRY and CDR2 is SYGVKD. The CDR3 coding sequence is TGTGCCATCAGAAGTTCCGGACAGGACCAAGAGACCCAGTACTTC. Amino acid sequence: CAIRSSGQDQETQYF.

The chain employs TRBV2 and TRBJ2-1, with 10 positions matching TRBD2. Germline V gives CDR1 SNHLY, CDR2 FYNNEI. V was pared by 2 bases and J by 0 bases, with 7 bases of the junction left unmatched. This CDR3 spans 18 amino acids. The CDR3 nucleotides are TGTGCCAGCAGTGAACCCCGTAGCGGGGGGAGCTCCTACAATGAGCAGTTCTTC. Its translation: CASSEPRSGGSSYNEQFF.

The CDR3 loop is CASSLKIDRDGVGEQFF. CDR3 nucleotides: TGTGCCAGCAGCTTAAAAATTGACAGGGACGGAGTTGGTGAGCAGTTCTTC. V gene TRBV7-3 combines with J gene TRBJ2-1, with 7 bases that match TRBD1. CDR1 and CDR2 (germline): SGHTA, FQGTGA. V shed 1 base and J 9 bases; nucleotides not matched to a gene: 15. The CDR3 length is 17 residues. Filled out from reference TRBV7-3 and TRBJ2-1, the complete variable domain reads GAGVSQTPSNKVTEKGKYVELRCDPISGHTALYWYRQSLGQGPEFLIYFQGTGAADDSGLPNDRFFAVRPEGSVSTLKIQRTERGDSAVYLCASSLKIDRDGVGEQFFGPGTRLTVL.

CDR3 region: CATSRDFGGYTF. DNA for the CDR3: TGTGCCACCAGCAGAGACTTCGGTGGCTACACCTTC. The J gene is TRBJ1-2, the V gene TRBV15; D gene uncertain. Trimming took off 0 bases at V and 7 bases at J, with 6 bases between the two ends. The length of the CDR3 is 12 residues. Germline values: CDR1 LNHNV, CDR2 YYDKDF (reference sequence).

The rearrangement links TRBV4-1 to TRBJ2-5; 8 bases fit TRBD1. The CDR3 runs to 16 residues. Trimming cost V 5 bases and J 2 bases; bases outside gene matches: 10. Germline loops: CDR1 MGHRA, CDR2 YSYEKL. The CDR3 loop is CASSSLGQGAQETQYF. CDR3 bases: TGCGCCAGCAGCTCCCTCGGACAGGGCGCTCAAGAGACCCAGTACTTC.

The J gene is TRBJ2-5, the V gene TRBV30; 8 bases align to TRBD2. From germline, CDR1 is GTSNPN and CDR2 SVGIG (reference sequence). CDR3 length equals 14 residues. V shed 5 bases, J shed 3 bases, and the junction held 8 bases outside the gene matches. The CDR3 sequence: CAWGIGGGKETQYF. The CDR3 DNA is TGTGCCTGGGGGATCGGGGGGGGTAAAGAGACCCAGTACTTC.

J is TRBJ1-2 and V is TRBV25-1; TRBD1 matches 8 bases. V dropped 4 bases and J dropped 8; count of bases not matched to a gene: 9. The germline V gene has CDR1 MGHDK and CDR2 SYGVNS. This CDR3 is built from 14 residues. The DNA for the CDR3 is TGTGCCAGCAGTGCACCGACAGGGGAAGACGGCTACACCTTC. As protein: CASSAPTGEDGYTF.

This chain links TRBV28 with TRBJ2-5; the D is unclear. Germline V gene sequence: CDR1 MDHEN, CDR2 SYDVKM. CDR3 length: 17 residues. The ends were cut back, 5 bases at V and 1 base at J, with 20 bases in the middle. The CDR3 reads CASSTSRQQAFQETQYF. In DNA, the CDR3 is TGTGCCAGCAGTACCTCTCGCCAGCAAGCGTTCCAAGAGACCCAGTACTTC.

The chain joins TRBV5-1 to TRBJ2-6; D is perhaps TRBD2 (5 bases). This CDR3 has 14 amino acids. The V and J ends lost 4 bases and 4 bases respectively, with 9 bases between them. The germline gives CDR1 SGHRS, CDR2 YFSETQ. CDR3 DNA sequence: TGCGCCAGCAGCGAGGGTTGGGGGGCCAACGTCCTGACTTTC. It yields the protein CASSEGWGANVLTF.

The V call is TRBV7-8, the J call TRBJ2-1, with TRBD1 as a possible D gene (5 bases). V was clipped by 2 bases and J by 6 bases, with 8 bases between them. The CDR3 consists of 13 residues. Per the germline V gene, CDR1 is SGHVS and CDR2 is FQNEAQ. CDR3 sequence: CASSLRQRNEQFF. In DNA form, the CDR3 reads TGTGCCAGCAGCTTAAGACAGCGCAATGAGCAGTTCTTC.

The chain links TRBV13 to TRBJ1-1; TRBD1 agrees at 8 bases. Trimming cost V 3 bases and J 6 bases; bases outside gene matches: 6. Looked up from germline, CDR1 is PRHDT and CDR2 is FYEKMQ (reference sequence). CDR3 length: 14 residues. This CDR3 reads CASSFGQGSAEAFF. CDR3 bases: TGTGCCAGCAGCTTTGGACAGGGAAGTGCTGAAGCTTTCTTT.

The chain couples TRBV10-3 to TRBJ2-7; D might be TRBD1 (5 bases). The germline V gene encodes CDR1 ENHRY and CDR2 SYGVKD. V was trimmed by 3 bases and J by 3 bases, leaving 6 bases between them. This CDR3 contains 12 residues. The CDR3 DNA reads as TGTGCCATCAGTGAAGACAGCTACGAGCAGTACTTC. This sequence encodes CAISEDSYEQYF.

This clone was counted between two and nine times. This chain links TRBV28 with TRBJ2-1; weak D call: TRBD2 (5 bases). The V gene lost 2 bases and the J gene lost 8 bases, with 10 bases spanning the gap. The CDR3 is 13 amino acids. The germline CDR1 and CDR2 sequences are MDHEN and SYDVKM. The CDR3 loop reads CASSLLYGDEQFF. The CDR3 DNA reads TGTGCCAGCAGTTTACTGTACGGGGATGAGCAGTTCTTC.